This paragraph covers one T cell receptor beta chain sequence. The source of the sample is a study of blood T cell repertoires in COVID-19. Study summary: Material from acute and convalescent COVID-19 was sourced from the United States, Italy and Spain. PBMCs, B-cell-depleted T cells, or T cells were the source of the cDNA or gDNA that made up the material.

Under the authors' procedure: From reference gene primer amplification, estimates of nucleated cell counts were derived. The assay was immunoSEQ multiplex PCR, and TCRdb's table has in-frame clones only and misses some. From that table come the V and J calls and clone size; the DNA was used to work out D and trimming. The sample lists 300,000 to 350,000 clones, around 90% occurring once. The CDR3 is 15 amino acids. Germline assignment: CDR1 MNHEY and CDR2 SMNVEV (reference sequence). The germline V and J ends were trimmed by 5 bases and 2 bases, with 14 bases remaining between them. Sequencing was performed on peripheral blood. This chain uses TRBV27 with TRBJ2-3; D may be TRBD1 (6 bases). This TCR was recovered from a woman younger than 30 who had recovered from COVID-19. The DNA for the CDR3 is TGTGCCAGCAGTAGCCTTACGGGACACACAGATACGCAGTATTTT. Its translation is CASSSLTGHTDTQYF.